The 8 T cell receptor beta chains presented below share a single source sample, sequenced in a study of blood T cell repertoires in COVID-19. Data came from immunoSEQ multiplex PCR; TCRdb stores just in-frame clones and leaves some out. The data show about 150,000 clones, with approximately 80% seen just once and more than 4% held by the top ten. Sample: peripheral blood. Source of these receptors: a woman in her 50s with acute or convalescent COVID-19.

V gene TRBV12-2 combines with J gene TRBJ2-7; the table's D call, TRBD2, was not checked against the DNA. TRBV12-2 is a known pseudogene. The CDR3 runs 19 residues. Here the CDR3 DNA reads TGTGCAAGTCGCCCCCGCCTTAGCGGGGGCCTATTGACCTTTCGCGAGCAGTACTTC. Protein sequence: CASRPRLSGGLLTFREQYF.

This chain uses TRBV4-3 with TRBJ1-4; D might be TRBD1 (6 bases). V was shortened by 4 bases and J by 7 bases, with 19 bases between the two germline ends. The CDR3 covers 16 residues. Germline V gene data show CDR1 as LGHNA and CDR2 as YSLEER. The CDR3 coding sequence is TGCGCCAGCAGCCGCGGAAGGTCAGGGGTTGGTGAAAAACTGTTTTTT. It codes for CASSRGRSGVGEKLFF.

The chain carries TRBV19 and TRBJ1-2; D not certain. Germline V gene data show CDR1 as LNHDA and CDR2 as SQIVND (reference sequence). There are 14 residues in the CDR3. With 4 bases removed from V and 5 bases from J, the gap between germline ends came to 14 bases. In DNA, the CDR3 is TGTGCCAGTAGTAAGGCCGTTGTCGGGTATGGCTACACCTTC. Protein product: CASSKAVVGYGYTF.

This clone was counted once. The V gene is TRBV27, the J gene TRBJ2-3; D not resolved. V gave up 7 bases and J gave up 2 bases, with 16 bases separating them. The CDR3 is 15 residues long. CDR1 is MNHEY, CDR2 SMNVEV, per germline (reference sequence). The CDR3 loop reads CASKRRPQTTDTQYF. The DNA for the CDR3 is TGTGCCAGCAAGCGCCGGCCCCAGACCACAGATACGCAGTATTTT.

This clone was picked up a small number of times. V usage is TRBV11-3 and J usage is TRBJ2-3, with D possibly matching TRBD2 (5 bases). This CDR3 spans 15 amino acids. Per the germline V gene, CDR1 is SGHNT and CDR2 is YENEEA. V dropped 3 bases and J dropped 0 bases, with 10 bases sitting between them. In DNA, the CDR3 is TGTGCCAGCAGCTTTTCTCGAGGGAGCACAGATACGCAGTATTTT. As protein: CASSFSRGSTDTQYF.

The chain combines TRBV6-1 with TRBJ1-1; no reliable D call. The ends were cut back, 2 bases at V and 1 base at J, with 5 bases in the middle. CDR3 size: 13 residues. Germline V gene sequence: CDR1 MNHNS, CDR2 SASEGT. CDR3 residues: CASSEPGNTEAFF. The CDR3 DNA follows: TGTGCCAGCAGTGAACCAGGGAACACTGAAGCTTTCTTT.

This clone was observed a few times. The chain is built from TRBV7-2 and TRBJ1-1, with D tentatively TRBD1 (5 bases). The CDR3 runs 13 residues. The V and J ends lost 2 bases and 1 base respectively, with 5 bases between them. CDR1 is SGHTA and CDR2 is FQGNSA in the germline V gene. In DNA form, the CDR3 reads TGTGCCAGCAGCTTACAGGGGAACACTGAAGCTTTCTTT. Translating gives CASSLQGNTEAFF.

In nucleotides, the CDR3 is TGTGCCAGCAGCCCGAGCGGGGACCACCCTCGGGATGGCTACACCTTC. As protein: CASSPSGDHPRDGYTF. The chain links TRBV5-4 to TRBJ1-2; TRBD1 is a possible D gene (5 bases). The V and J ends lost 4 bases and 6 bases respectively, with 22 bases between them. CDR1 SGHNT and CDR2 YYREEE come from the germline V gene (reference sequence). The length of the CDR3 is 16 residues.